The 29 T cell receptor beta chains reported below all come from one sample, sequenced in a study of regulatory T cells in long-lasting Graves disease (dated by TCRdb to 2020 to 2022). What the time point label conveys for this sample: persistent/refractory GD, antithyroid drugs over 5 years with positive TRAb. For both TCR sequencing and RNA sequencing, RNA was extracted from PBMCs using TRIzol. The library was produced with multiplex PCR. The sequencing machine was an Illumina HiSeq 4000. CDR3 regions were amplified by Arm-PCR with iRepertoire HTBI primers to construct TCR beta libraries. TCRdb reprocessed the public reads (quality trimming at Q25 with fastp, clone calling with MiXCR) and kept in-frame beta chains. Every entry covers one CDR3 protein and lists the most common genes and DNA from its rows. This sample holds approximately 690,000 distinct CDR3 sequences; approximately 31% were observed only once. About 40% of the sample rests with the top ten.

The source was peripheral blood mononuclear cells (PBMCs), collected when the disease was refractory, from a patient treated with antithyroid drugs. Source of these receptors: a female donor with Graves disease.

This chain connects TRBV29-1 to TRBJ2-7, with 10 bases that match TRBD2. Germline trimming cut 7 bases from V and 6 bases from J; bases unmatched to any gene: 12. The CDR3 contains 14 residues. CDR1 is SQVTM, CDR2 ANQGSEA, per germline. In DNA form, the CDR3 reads TGCAGCGGCACTAGCGGGGAGAGGAATGGCGAGCAGTACTTC. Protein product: CSGTSGERNGEQYF.

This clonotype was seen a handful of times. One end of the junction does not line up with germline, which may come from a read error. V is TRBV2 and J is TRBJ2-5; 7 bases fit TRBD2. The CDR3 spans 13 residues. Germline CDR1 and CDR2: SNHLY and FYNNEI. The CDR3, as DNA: TGTGCCACCAGTAGCGGGCGCCAAGAGACCCAGTACTTC. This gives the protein CATSSGRQETQYF.

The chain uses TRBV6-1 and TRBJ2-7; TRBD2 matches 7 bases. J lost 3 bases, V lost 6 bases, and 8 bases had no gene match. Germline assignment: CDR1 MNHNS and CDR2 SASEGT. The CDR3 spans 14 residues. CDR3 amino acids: CASSFRLANYEQYF. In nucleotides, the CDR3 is TGTGCCAGCAGCTTCAGACTAGCAAACTACGAGCAGTACTTC.

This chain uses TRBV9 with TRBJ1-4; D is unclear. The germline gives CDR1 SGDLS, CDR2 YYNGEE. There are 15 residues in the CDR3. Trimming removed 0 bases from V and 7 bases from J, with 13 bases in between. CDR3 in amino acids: CASSVGTVGGEKLFF. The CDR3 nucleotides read TGTGCCAGCAGCGTAGGAACAGTCGGTGGTGAAAAACTGTTTTTT.

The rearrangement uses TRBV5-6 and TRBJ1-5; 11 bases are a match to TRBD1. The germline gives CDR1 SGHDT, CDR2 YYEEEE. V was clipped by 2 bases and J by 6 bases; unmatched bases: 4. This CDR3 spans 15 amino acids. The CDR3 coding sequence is TGTGCCAGCAGCTTTCGGGACAGGGGGACTCAGCCCCAGCATTTT. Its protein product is CASSFRDRGTQPQHF. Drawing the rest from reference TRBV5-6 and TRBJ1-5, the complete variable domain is DAGVTQSPTHLIKTRGQQVTLRCSPKSGHDTVSWYQQALGQGPQFIFQYYEEEERQRGNFPDRFSGHQFPNYSSELNVNALLLGDSALYLCASSFRDRGTQPQHFGDGTRLSIL.

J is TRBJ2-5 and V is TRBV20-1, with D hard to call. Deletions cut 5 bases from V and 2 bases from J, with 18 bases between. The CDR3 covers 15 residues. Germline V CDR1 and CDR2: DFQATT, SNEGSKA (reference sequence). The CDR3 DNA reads TGCAGTGCTCATTACAGACTGTTACATCAAGAGACCCAGTACTTC. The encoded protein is CSAHYRLLHQETQYF.

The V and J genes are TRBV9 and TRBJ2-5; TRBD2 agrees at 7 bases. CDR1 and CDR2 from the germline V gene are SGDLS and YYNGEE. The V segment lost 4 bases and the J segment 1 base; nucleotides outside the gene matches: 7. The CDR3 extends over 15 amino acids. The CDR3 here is CASSTSTSLQETQYF. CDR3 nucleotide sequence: TGTGCCAGCAGCACCTCGACTAGCCTCCAAGAGACCCAGTACTTC.

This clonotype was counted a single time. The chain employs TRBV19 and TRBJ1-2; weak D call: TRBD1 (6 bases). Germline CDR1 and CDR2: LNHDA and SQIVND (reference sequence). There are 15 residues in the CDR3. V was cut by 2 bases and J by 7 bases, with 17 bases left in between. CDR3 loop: CASSIFGPGDSGYTF. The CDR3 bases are TGTGCCAGTAGTATATTTGGACCAGGGGACTCTGGCTACACCTTC.

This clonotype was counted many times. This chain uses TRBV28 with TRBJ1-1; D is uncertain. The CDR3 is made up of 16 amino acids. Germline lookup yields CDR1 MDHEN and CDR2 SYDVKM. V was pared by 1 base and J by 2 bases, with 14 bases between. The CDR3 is CASSLYYTRDNTEAFF. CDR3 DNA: TGTGCCAGCAGTTTATACTACACTCGGGATAACACTGAAGCTTTCTTT.

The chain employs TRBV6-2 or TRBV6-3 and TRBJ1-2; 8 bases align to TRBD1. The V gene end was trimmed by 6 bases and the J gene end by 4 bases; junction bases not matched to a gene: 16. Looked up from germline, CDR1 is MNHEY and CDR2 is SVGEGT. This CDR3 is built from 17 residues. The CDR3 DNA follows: TGTGCCAGCAGACGGACCGGGACAGGCGTTCCAATCTATGGCTACACCTTC. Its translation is CASRRTGTGVPIYGYTF.

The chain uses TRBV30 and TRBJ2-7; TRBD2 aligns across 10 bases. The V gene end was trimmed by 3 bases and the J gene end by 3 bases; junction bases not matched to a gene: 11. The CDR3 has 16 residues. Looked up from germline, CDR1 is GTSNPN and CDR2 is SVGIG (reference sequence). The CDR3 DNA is TGTGCCTGGAGCCCCCTAACTAGCGGGATACGCTACGAGCAGTACTTC. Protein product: CAWSPLTSGIRYEQYF.

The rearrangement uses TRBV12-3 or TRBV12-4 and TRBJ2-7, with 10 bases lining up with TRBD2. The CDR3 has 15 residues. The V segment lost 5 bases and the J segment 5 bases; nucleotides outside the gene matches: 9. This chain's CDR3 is CASSGELAGVNEQYF. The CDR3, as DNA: TGTGCCAGCAGTGGGGAGCTAGCGGGAGTGAACGAGCAGTACTTC.

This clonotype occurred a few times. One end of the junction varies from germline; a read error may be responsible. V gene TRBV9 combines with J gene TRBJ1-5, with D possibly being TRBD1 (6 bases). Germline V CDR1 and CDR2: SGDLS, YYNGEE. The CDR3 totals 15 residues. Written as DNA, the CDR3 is TGTGCCAGCAGTGTAGGGACATACGTTCAGGAGCCCCAGCATTTT. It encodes CASSVGTYVQEPQHF.

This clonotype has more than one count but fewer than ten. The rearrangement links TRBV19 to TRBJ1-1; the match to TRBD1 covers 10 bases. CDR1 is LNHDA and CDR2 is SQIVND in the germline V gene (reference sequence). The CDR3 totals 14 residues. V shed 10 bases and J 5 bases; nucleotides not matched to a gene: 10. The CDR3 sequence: CATLTGGGLTEAFF. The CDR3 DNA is TGTGCCACCCTGACAGGGGGCGGTTTGACTGAAGCTTTCTTT. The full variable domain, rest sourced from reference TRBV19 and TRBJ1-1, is DGGITQSPKYLFRKEGQNVTLSCEQNLNHDAMYWYRQDPGQGLRLIYYSQIVNDFQKGDIAEGYSVSREKKESFPLTVTSAQKNPTAFYLCATLTGGGLTEAFFGQGTRLTVV.

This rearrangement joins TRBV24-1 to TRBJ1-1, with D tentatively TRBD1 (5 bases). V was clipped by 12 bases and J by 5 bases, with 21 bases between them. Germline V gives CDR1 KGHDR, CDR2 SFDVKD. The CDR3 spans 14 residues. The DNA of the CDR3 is TGTGCCCCTGCGTGGAGGGGCGGCAGGACTGAAGCTTTCTTT. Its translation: CAPAWRGGRTEAFF.

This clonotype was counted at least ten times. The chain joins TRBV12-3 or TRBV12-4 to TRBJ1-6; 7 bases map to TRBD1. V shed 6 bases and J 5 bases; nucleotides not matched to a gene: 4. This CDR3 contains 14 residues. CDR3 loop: CASSLTGDNSPLHF. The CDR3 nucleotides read TGTGCCAGCAGCCTTACAGGGGATAATTCACCCCTCCACTTT.

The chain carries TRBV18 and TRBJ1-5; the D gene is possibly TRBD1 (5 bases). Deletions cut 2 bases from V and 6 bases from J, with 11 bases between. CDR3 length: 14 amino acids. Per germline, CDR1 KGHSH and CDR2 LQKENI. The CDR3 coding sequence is TGTGCCAGCTCACCAGGGGCGCGCGGTCAGCCCCAGCATTTT. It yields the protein CASSPGARGQPQHF.

CDR3 residues: CASSLGDANTEAFF. CDR3 DNA sequence: TGTGCCAGCAGCCTTGGGGACGCAAACACTGAAGCTTTCTTT. This chain joins TRBV4-2 and TRBJ1-1, with a weak D call TRBD1 (5 bases). The CDR3 spans 14 residues. Germline V gene lookup returns CDR1 LGHNA and CDR2 YNFKEQ. V was clipped by 4 bases and J by 2 bases, with 11 bases between them.

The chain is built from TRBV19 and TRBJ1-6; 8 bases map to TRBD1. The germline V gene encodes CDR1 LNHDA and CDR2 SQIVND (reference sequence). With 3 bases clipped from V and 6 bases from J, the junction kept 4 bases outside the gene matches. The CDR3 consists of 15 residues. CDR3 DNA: TGTGCCAGTAGTATCCTCGACAGGGGTAATTCACCCCTCCACTTT. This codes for CASSILDRGNSPLHF.

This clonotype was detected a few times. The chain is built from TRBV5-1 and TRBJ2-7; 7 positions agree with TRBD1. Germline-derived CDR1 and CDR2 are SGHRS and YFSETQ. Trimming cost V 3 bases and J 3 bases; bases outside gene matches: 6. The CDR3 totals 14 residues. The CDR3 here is CASSWTGGDYEQYF. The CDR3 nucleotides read TGCGCCAGCAGCTGGACAGGCGGAGACTACGAGCAGTACTTC.

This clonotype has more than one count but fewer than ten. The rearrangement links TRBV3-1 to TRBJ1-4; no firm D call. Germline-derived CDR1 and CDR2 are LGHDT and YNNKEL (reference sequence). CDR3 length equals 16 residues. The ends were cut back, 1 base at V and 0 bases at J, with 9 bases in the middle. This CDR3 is CASSQARTTTNEKLFF. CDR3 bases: TGTGCCAGCAGCCAAGCCAGGACGACAACTAATGAAAAACTGTTTTTT.

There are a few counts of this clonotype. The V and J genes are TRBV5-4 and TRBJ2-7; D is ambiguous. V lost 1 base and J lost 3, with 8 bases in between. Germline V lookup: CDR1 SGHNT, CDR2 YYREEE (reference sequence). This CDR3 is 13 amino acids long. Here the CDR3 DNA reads TGTGCCAGCAGCTTGAGTATGAGCTACGAGCAGTACTTC. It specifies CASSLSMSYEQYF.

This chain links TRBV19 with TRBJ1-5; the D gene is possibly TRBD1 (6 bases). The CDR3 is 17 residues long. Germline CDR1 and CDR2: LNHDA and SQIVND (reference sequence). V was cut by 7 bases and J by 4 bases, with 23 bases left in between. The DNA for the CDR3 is TGTGCCAGTAACATATGGGGGGCATCACTACCTAATCAGCCCCAGCATTTT. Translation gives CASNIWGASLPNQPQHF.

The CDR3 protein is CSARSAYSNQPQHF. The DNA of the CDR3 is TGCAGTGCTAGGAGCGCTTATAGCAATCAGCCCCAGCATTTT. The rearrangement uses TRBV20-1 and TRBJ1-5; D ambiguous. The germline gives CDR1 DFQATT, CDR2 SNEGSKA (reference sequence). This CDR3 comprises 14 residues. The V gene lost 3 bases and the J gene lost 0 bases, with 9 bases spanning the gap.

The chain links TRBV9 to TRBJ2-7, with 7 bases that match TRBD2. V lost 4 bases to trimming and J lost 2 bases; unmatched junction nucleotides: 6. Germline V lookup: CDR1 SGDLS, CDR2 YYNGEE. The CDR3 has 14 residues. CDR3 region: CASSFGRETYEQYF. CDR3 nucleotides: TGTGCCAGCAGCTTTGGGCGGGAGACCTACGAGCAGTACTTC. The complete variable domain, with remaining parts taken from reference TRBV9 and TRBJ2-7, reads DSGVTQTPKHLITATGQRVTLRCSPRSGDLSVYWYQQSLDQGLQFLIQYYNGEERAKGNILERFSAQQFPDLHSELNLSSLELGDSALYFCASSFGRETYEQYFGPGTRLTVT.

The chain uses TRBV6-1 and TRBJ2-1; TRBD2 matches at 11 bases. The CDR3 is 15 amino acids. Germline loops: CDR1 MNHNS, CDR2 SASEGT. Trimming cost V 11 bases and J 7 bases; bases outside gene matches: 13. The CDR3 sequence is CALGPGLAEENEQFF. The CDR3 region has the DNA TGTGCCCTGGGGCCGGGACTAGCGGAGGAGAATGAGCAGTTCTTC.

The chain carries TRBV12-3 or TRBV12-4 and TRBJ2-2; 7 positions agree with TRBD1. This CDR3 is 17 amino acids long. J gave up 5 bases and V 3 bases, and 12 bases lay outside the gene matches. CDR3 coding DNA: TGTGCCAGCAGTTTTGGTCTAGGGGGCGTTTGGACCGGGGAGCTGTTTTTT. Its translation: CASSFGLGGVWTGELFF.

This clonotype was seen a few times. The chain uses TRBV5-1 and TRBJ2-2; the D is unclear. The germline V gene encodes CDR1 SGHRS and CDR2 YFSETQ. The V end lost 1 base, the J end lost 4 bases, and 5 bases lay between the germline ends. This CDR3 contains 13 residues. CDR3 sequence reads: CASSLITTGELFF. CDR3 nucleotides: TGCGCCAGCAGCTTGATAACCACCGGGGAGCTGTTTTTT. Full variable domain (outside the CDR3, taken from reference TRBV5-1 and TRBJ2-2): KAGVTQTPRYLIKTRGQQVTLSCSPISGHRSVSWYQQTPGQGLQFLFEYFSETQRNKGNFPGRFSGRQFSNSRSEMNVSTLELGDSALYLCASSLITTGELFFGEGSRLTVL.

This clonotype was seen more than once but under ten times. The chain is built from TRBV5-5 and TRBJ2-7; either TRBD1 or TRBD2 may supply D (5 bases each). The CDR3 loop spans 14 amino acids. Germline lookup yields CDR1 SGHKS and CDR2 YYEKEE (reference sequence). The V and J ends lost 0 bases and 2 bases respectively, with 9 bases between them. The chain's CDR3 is CASSLVRGPYEQYF. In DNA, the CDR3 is TGTGCCAGCAGCTTGGTTCGGGGACCCTACGAGCAGTACTTC.